The entry that follows covers one T cell receptor beta chain sequence. Its antigen remains unidentified. Researchers used the Oncomine TCR Beta short-read assay to sequence DNA from cultured CD4+ T cells. TCRdb used MiXCR to reprocess the PCR reads, holding one entry per CDR3 protein. The profile shows about 9,800 distinct CDR3 sequences, 40% to 65% of them singletons. Germline values: CDR1 SGHNT, CDR2 YYREEE (reference sequence). The CDR3 covers 16 residues. V was clipped by 3 bases and J by 1 base, with 14 bases between them. The source of the sample is a study of vaccination and CD4 T cells after COVID-19. The treatment here: roughly nine-day PBMC culture with coronavirus spike peptide pools or control peptides (ViraFEST assay).

V is TRBV5-4 and J is TRBJ1-3; a possible D gene is TRBD1 (6 bases). The source material was CD4+ T cells from blood, cultured in vitro. The sequence derives from a human donor who had recovered from COVID-19. The CDR3 nucleotides are TGTGCCAGCAGCTCGAAAACAGGGTCTTCTGGAAACACCATATATTTT. This encodes CASSSKTGSSGNTIYF.